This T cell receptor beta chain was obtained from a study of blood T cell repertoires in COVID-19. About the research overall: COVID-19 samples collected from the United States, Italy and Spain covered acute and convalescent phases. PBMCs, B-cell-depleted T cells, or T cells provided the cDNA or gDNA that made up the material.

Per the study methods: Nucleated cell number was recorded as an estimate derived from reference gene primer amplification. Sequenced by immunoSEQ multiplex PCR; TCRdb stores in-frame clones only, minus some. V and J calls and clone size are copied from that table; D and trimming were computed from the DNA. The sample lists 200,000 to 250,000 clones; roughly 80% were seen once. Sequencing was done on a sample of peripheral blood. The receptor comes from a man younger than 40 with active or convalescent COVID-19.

CDR3 loop: CASSVRDRVYEQYF. DNA of the CDR3: TGCGCCAGCAGCGTCCGGGACAGGGTCTACGAGCAGTACTTC. This chain links TRBV5-1 with TRBJ2-7; 9 bases align to TRBD1. The V gene end was trimmed by 4 bases and the J gene end by 3 bases; junction bases not matched to a gene: 5. Germline CDR1 reads SGHRS; CDR2 reads YFSETQ. This CDR3 contains 14 residues. Full variable domain (outside the CDR3, taken from reference TRBV5-1 and TRBJ2-7): KAGVTQTPRYLIKTRGQQVTLSCSPISGHRSVSWYQQTPGQGLQFLFEYFSETQRNKGNFPGRFSGRQFSNSRSEMNVSTLELGDSALYLCASSVRDRVYEQYFGPGTRLTVT.